The 29 T cell receptor beta chains presented below share a single source sample, sequenced in a study of T-cell reconstitution after alpha-beta-depleted transplantation in children. Molecular barcoding with unique molecular identifiers was used for the TCRbeta library. TCRdb passed the PCR reads through MiXCR, listing each CDR3 protein once. Among tens of thousands of distinct CDR3 sequences listed, approximately 46% were seen once. This specimen was PBMCs, mostly from graft donor cells, taken 360 days after TCRalphabeta/CD19-depleted stem cell transplant. The origin of the receptors is a male patient aged 10-17 years who had a stem cell transplant for acute lymphoblastic leukemia, so the T cells may come from the graft donor.

The gene calls are TRBV20-1 and TRBJ2-5, with 12 bases lining up with TRBD2. The J segment lost 0 bases and the V segment lost 1 base, leaving 6 bases of the junction unmatched. CDR3 size: 17 residues. Looked up from germline, CDR1 is DFQATT and CDR2 is SNEGSKA (reference sequence). CDR3 DNA: TGCAGTGCTAGAGGGCTAGCGGGAGGGAAAAACCAAGAGACCCAGTACTTC. Translation gives CSARGLAGGKNQETQYF.

This clonotype has a single count. The chain recombines TRBV7-2 with TRBJ1-2, with D maybe TRBD1 (5 bases). Trimming stripped 1 base from V and 1 base from J, with 13 bases between. CDR3 length: 16 amino acids. CDR1 is SGHTA and CDR2 is FQGNSA in the germline V gene. The CDR3 loop reads CASSLDGRVVNYGYTF. As DNA, the CDR3 is TGTGCCAGCAGCTTAGACGGCAGGGTTGTTAACTATGGCTACACCTTC.

This clonotype was recorded a few times. The J gene is TRBJ2-3, the V gene TRBV29-1; D tentatively fits TRBD1 or TRBD2 (5 bases each). Deletions cut 3 bases from V and 4 bases from J, with 14 bases between. Germline loops: CDR1 SQVTM, CDR2 ANQGSEA. The CDR3 runs to 14 residues. CDR3 sequence reads: CSVEGTPGPDTQYF. The DNA for the CDR3 is TGCAGCGTTGAGGGGACCCCCGGGCCAGATACGCAGTATTTT.

The rearrangement joins TRBV4-1 to TRBJ1-5; D gene uncertain. CDR3 length equals 13 residues. Looked up from germline, CDR1 is MGHRA and CDR2 is YSYEKL. The V end was cut by 4 bases, the J end by 7 bases, with 11 bases between. The DNA of the CDR3 is TGCGCCAGCAGCCTGAAGGGTTACCAGCCCCAGCATTTT. Residues: CASSLKGYQPQHF.

The CDR3 loop is CASSRQISRLVGEPGELFF. CDR3 nucleotide sequence: TGTGCCAGCAGCCGTCAAATTTCGCGGCTTGTTGGGGAACCCGGGGAGCTGTTTTTT. This sequence joins TRBV11-1 and TRBJ2-2; D remains ambiguous. The CDR3 length is 19 residues. Germline-derived CDR1 and CDR2 are SGHAT and FQDESV (reference sequence). The V and J ends lost 5 bases and 6 bases respectively, with 28 bases between them.

Only a few counts were recorded for this clonotype. The chain couples TRBV2 to TRBJ1-1, with D uncertain. Germline V gene lookup returns CDR1 SNHLY and CDR2 FYNNEI. Trimming stripped 7 bases from V and 3 bases from J, with 6 bases between. The length of the CDR3 is 11 residues. The CDR3 sequence: CASTGDTEAFF. The CDR3 region has the DNA TGTGCCAGCACTGGGGACACTGAAGCTTTCTTT.

This chain joins TRBV7-2 and TRBJ2-7, with D perhaps TRBD1 (5 bases). The V gene lost 5 bases and the J gene lost 5 bases, with 10 bases spanning the gap. CDR3 length equals 12 residues. Per germline, CDR1 SGHTA and CDR2 FQGNSA. The CDR3 nucleotides are TGTGCCAGCAGCCCTACAGGTAACGAGCAGTACTTC. Translation gives CASSPTGNEQYF. Using reference TRBV7-2 and TRBJ2-7 for the parts outside the CDR3, the full variable domain is GAGVSQSPSNKVTEKGKDVELRCDPISGHTALYWYRQSLGQGLEFLIYFQGNSAPDKSGLPSDRFSAERTGGSVSTLTIQRTQQEDSAVYLCASSPTGNEQYFGPGTRLTVT.

The chain recombines TRBV29-1 with TRBJ2-1, with D possibly being TRBD2 (5 bases). The CDR3 has 13 amino acids. Trimming shortened V by 5 bases and J by 1 base, and 9 bases separated the two germline ends. The germline gives CDR1 SQVTM, CDR2 ANQGSEA. The DNA of the CDR3 is TGCAGCGTTCGGGATCCATCCTACAATGAGCAGTTCTTC. Translated, it gives CSVRDPSYNEQFF.

The gene calls are TRBV2 and TRBJ2-1; 11 nucleotides align to TRBD2. The trim removed 4 bases at V and 4 bases at J, leaving 6 bases unmatched. Germline-derived CDR1 and CDR2 are SNHLY and FYNNEI. This CDR3 is built from 16 residues. The CDR3 here is CASSGTSGSPYNEQFF. As DNA, the CDR3 is TGTGCCAGCAGTGGTACTAGCGGGAGTCCATACAATGAGCAGTTCTTC.

The chain couples TRBV19 to TRBJ2-7; 11 bases are a match to TRBD2. CDR1 LNHDA and CDR2 SQIVND come from the germline V gene (reference sequence). The CDR3 covers 14 residues. With 5 bases clipped from V and 3 bases from J, the junction kept 3 bases outside the gene matches. The CDR3 DNA follows: TGTGCCAGTAGTGCGGGACTAGCGGACTACGAGCAGTACTTC. Translating it yields CASSAGLADYEQYF.

This clonotype was recorded only once. This chain uses TRBV5-1 with TRBJ1-1, with 9 bases aligning to TRBD1. After removal of 0 bases from V and 1 base from J, the junction contained 7 bases not matched to a gene. Germline V gene data show CDR1 as SGHRS and CDR2 as YFSETQ. This CDR3 region has 17 residues. CDR3 nucleotides: TGCGCCAGCAGCTTGGCCCCTCCGGGACAGGGGAACACTGAAGCTTTCTTT. Protein: CASSLAPPGQGNTEAFF.

This clonotype has just a few counts. This chain connects TRBV3-1 to TRBJ1-2; the D is unclear. The germline CDR1 and CDR2 sequences are LGHDT and YNNKEL (reference sequence). The CDR3 runs to 15 residues. Deletions cut 3 bases from V and 3 bases from J, with 14 bases between. In DNA, the CDR3 is TGTGCCAGCAGCCATGGAGGGCGAGGGCACTATGGCTACACCTTC. The encoded protein is CASSHGGRGHYGYTF.

The rearrangement joins TRBV7-2 to TRBJ1-3; D call uncertain. The CDR3 spans 15 residues. V lost 3 bases and J 0 bases, leaving 9 bases between the germline ends. CDR1 and CDR2 (germline): SGHTA, FQGNSA. The CDR3 here is CASSFESSSGNTIYF. CDR3 coding DNA: TGTGCCAGCAGCTTTGAGTCCAGCTCTGGAAACACCATATATTTT.

This clonotype was detected a few times. The chain uses TRBV19 and TRBJ1-6; no clear D. In germline, CDR1 is LNHDA, CDR2 SQIVND (reference sequence). V was pared by 9 bases and J by 7 bases, with 22 bases between. The CDR3 length is 16 residues. The CDR3 DNA sequence: TGTGCCAGCTTTCCTGGGCACACAGCTTCCAATTCACCCCTCCACTTT. Its translation: CASFPGHTASNSPLHF.

This clonotype appeared a single time. The rearrangement joins TRBV6-5 to TRBJ2-1; D is ambiguous. The germline V gene has CDR1 MNHEY and CDR2 SVGAGI. Deletions cut 0 bases from V and 0 bases from J, with 9 bases between. The CDR3 has 16 amino acids. The CDR3 DNA follows: TGTGCCAGCAGTTACTCGGGCCATCACTCCTACAATGAGCAGTTCTTC. It yields the protein CASSYSGHHSYNEQFF.

This clonotype was seen a handful of times. The rearrangement uses TRBV4-2 and TRBJ2-5; 9 bases map to TRBD2. V was pared by 0 bases and J by 2 bases, with 7 bases of the junction left unmatched. Germline V gene sequence: CDR1 LGHNA, CDR2 YNFKEQ. CDR3 size: 17 residues. The CDR3 spells CASSQEWAGGLQETQYF. In nucleotides, the CDR3 is TGTGCCAGCAGCCAAGAGTGGGCGGGGGGGTTACAAGAGACCCAGTACTTC.

This clonotype was seen repeatedly, ten times or more. The rearrangement links TRBV3-1 to TRBJ2-5; 9 bases agree with TRBD2. The CDR3 totals 15 residues. The V and J ends lost 4 bases and 2 bases, in that order; junction bases with no gene match: 5. CDR1 LGHDT and CDR2 YNNKEL come from the germline V gene (reference sequence). The CDR3 sequence is CASSPGLALQETQYF. The CDR3 DNA sequence: TGTGCCAGCAGCCCTGGACTAGCGCTACAAGAGACCCAGTACTTC.

This chain connects TRBV2 to TRBJ2-1, with D possibly matching TRBD2 (5 bases). Germline CDR1 is SNHLY and CDR2 is FYNNEI. V gave up 2 bases and J gave up 7 bases, with 18 bases separating them. The CDR3 totals 16 residues. The CDR3 DNA sequence: TGTGCCAGCAGTGAATTGGGGAGAACGCCCTTAAATGAGCAGTTCTTC. It encodes CASSELGRTPLNEQFF.

This clonotype turned up a few times. V gene TRBV5-1 combines with J gene TRBJ1-4, with a tentative D call TRBD1 (6 bases). V was trimmed by 4 bases and J by 2 bases, leaving 9 bases between them. The germline CDR1 and CDR2 sequences are SGHRS and YFSETQ. This CDR3 has 14 amino acids. Written as DNA, the CDR3 is TGCGCCAGCAGCAGGGGGACGACTAATGAAAAACTGTTTTTT. It yields the protein CASSRGTTNEKLFF.

V and J are TRBV29-1 and TRBJ1-2; 8 nucleotides line up with TRBD1. The CDR3 contains 11 residues. Germline CDR1 and CDR2: SQVTM and ANQGSEA. The CDR3 sequence: CSEDRVHGYTF. Here the CDR3 DNA reads TGCAGTGAGGACAGGGTCCATGGCTACACCTTC.

CDR3 sequence: CASSYTGNEQFF. The CDR3 DNA sequence: TGTGCCAGCAGCTATACTGGAAATGAGCAGTTCTTC. This chain links TRBV7-8 with TRBJ2-1; D not certain. The CDR3 length is 12 residues. Germline V gene lookup returns CDR1 SGHVS and CDR2 FQNEAQ. V shed 4 bases and J shed 7 bases, with 8 bases lying between them.

The V and J genes are TRBV7-2 and TRBJ2-7; 9 nucleotides match TRBD1. CDR3 length: 15 residues. Germline CDR1 reads SGHTA; CDR2 reads FQGNSA. J lost 4 bases, V lost 2 bases, and 6 bases had no gene match. CDR3 bases: TGTGCCAGCAGCTTACCGGGACAGGGTTATTACGAGCAGTACTTC. It codes for CASSLPGQGYYEQYF.

The rearrangement links TRBV11-2 to TRBJ2-3; D is tentatively TRBD1 or TRBD2 (6 bases each). Trimming removed 0 bases at V and 2 bases at J, with 15 bases between. CDR1 and CDR2 from the germline V gene are SGHAT and FQNNGV. The CDR3 is made up of 17 amino acids. CDR3 sequence (DNA): TGTGCCAGCAGCTTAGAGAGCCCGGGGGCGCCCACAGATACGCAGTATTTT. Protein product: CASSLESPGAPTDTQYF.

This clonotype has only a few counts. This chain joins TRBV27 and TRBJ2-1; the D is unclear. The germline gives CDR1 MNHEY, CDR2 SMNVEV (reference sequence). V lost 1 base and J 6 bases, leaving 4 bases between the germline ends. This CDR3 is 12 amino acids long. This CDR3 is CASSLLGNEQFF. DNA for the CDR3: TGTGCCAGCAGTTTATTGGGCAATGAGCAGTTCTTC.

This chain links TRBV11-1 with TRBJ2-7; D not certain. The CDR3 has 13 residues. Germline-derived CDR1 and CDR2 are SGHAT and FQDESV (reference sequence). V gave up 0 bases and J gave up 3 bases, with 6 bases separating them. The CDR3 coding sequence is TGTGCCAGCAGCTTAGCTGTAGACTACGAGCAGTACTTC. This gives the protein CASSLAVDYEQYF.

The chain combines TRBV20-1 with TRBJ2-3, with 8 bases aligning to TRBD2. Germline V lookup: CDR1 DFQATT, CDR2 SNEGSKA (reference sequence). V dropped 6 bases and J dropped 3; count of bases not matched to a gene: 11. The CDR3 spans 15 residues. The CDR3 DNA reads as TGCAGTGCCCCGGAACCCGGGAGGGGGACAGATACGCAGTATTTT. The encoded protein is CSAPEPGRGTDTQYF.

The chain joins TRBV12-3 or TRBV12-4 to TRBJ2-1; 7 nucleotides agree with TRBD1. The CDR3 extends over 14 amino acids. J lost 7 bases, V lost 3 bases, and 6 bases had no gene match. The DNA of the CDR3 is TGTGCCAGCAGTTTGACAGGGACCGAAAATGAGCAGTTCTTC. It specifies CASSLTGTENEQFF.

This clonotype turned up a few times. J is TRBJ2-7 and V is TRBV10-3, with D possibly matching TRBD1 (6 bases). Germline V gene sequence: CDR1 ENHRY, CDR2 SYGVKD. The V end lost 1 base, the J end lost 2 bases, and 15 bases lay between the germline ends. The CDR3 is 16 amino acids. As DNA, the CDR3 is TGTGCCATCAGTGAGTTTACAGGCCACAGGGCCTACGAGCAGTACTTC. This translates into CAISEFTGHRAYEQYF.

This clonotype was recorded many times. The V and J genes are TRBV27 and TRBJ2-3; D is unclear. Germline assignment: CDR1 MNHEY and CDR2 SMNVEV (reference sequence). V dropped 10 bases and J dropped 1 base, with 3 bases sitting between them. CDR3 length equals 10 residues. As DNA, the CDR3 is TGTGCCACCTGCACAGATACGCAGTATTTT. It encodes CATCTDTQYF.